Listed below are T cell receptor beta chains from one sample, sequenced in a study of T-cell memory formation after mild COVID-19. In TCRdb, the 5' RACE reads were re-called with MiXCR into one record per CDR3 protein. This table holds roughly 600,000 distinct CDR3 sequences, about a sixth found once. Material for sequencing was PBMCs or a T cell subset sorted from them (not recorded which). Receptor source: an adult woman who had mild COVID-19 (a few samples of this study predate the infection). Cell type and time point are not known. CDR3s include the opening cysteine and the closing phenylalanine or tryptophan. Each record gives: clone size, J gene, V gene, D gene, CDR3 protein, CDR3 DNA. D genes are given only for firm matches. The size field is filled for only some rows; it gives once, few, many or a size class.

>few|TRBJ1-1|TRBV5-1|NA
CASSLNGGEAFF
TGCGCCAGCAGCTTGAACGGGGGAGAAGCTTTCTTT
>few|TRBJ2-7|TRBV6-5|TRBD2
CASSYGAGGPYEQYF
TGTGCCAGCAGTTATGGAGCGGGAGGGCCCTACGAGCAGTACTTC
>NA|TRBJ1-2|TRBV12-3/TRBV12-4|NA
CASSLMQNAYGYTF
TGTGCCAGCAGTTTAATGCAAAACGCATATGGCTACACCTTC
>many|TRBJ2-7|TRBV24-1|NA
CATSDNLSYEQYF
TGTGCCACCAGTGATAACTTGAGCTACGAGCAGTACTTC
>few|TRBJ1-2|TRBV18|NA
CASSPPRSGTMGGYTF
TGTGCCAGCTCACCACCGAGATCAGGGACGATGGGCGGCTACACCTTC
>NA|TRBJ2-5|TRBV24-1|NA
CATSDWTDQETQYF
TGTGCCACCAGTGATTGGACAGATCAAGAGACCCAGTACTTC
>NA|TRBJ2-1|TRBV6-5|TRBD1
CASSTDRDPTPLNEQFF
TGTGCCAGCAGTACGGACAGGGACCCTACCCCTCTCAATGAGCAGTTCTTC
>NA|TRBJ1-5|TRBV6-2/TRBV6-3|NA
CASNAILGGDQPQHF
TGTGCCAGCAATGCCATTTTGGGAGGCGATCAGCCCCAGCATTTT
>NA|TRBJ2-5|TRBV24-1|NA
CATSDFNAKGVETQYF
TGTGCCACCAGTGATTTTAACGCCAAGGGAGTTGAGACCCAGTACTTC
>NA|TRBJ2-3|TRBV6-2/TRBV6-3|TRBD2
CASSLSGGSSDTQYF
TGTGCCAGCAGTCTAAGCGGGGGGAGTTCTGATACGCAGTATTTT
>NA|TRBJ2-7|TRBV9|NA
CASSVGWAAGFEQYF
TGTGCCAGCAGCGTAGGGTGGGCCGCCGGGTTCGAGCAGTACTTC
>few|TRBJ2-7|TRBV7-6|NA
CASSFRRENSNEQYF
TGTGCCAGCAGCTTTAGACGGGAAAATTCGAACGAGCAGTACTTC
>few|TRBJ2-2|TRBV12-3/TRBV12-4|NA
CASSSPSRNTGELFF
TGTGCCAGCAGTTCACCTAGCCGGAACACCGGGGAGCTGTTTTTT
>NA|TRBJ2-1|TRBV20-1|NA
CSARDLAPAYNEQFF
TGCAGTGCTAGGGACTTAGCGCCTGCCTACAATGAGCAGTTCTTC
>NA|TRBJ2-5|TRBV29-1|NA
CSVSGLAPETQYF
TGCAGCGTGTCGGGACTTGCCCCGGAGACCCAGTACTTC
>NA|TRBJ2-1|TRBV20-1|TRBD2
CSATGGANEQFF
TGCAGTGCTACCGGGGGGGCAAATGAGCAGTTCTTC
>NA|TRBJ2-5|TRBV7-7|TRBD2
CASSLNPASGSKAQYF
TGTGCCAGCAGCTTAAATCCAGCTAGCGGGTCCAAGGCCCAGTACTTC
>NA|TRBJ1-4|TRBV29-1|TRBD1
CSVTNPGTGPKLFF
TGCAGCGTTACAAACCCTGGGACAGGGCCCAAGCTGTTTTTT
>NA|TRBJ2-3|TRBV9|TRBD2
CASSVATSGGTSTDTQYF
TGTGCCAGCAGCGTAGCCACTAGCGGGGGAACTAGCACAGATACGCAGTATTTT
>NA|TRBJ2-7|TRBV29-1|TRBD2
CSVELAGVPLGQYF
TGCAGCGTTGAACTAGCGGGAGTCCCCTTAGGGCAGTACTTC
>NA|TRBJ2-3|TRBV13|NA
CASSLFSASLDTQYF
TGTGCCAGCAGCTTATTTTCGGCTAGCCTCGATACGCAGTATTTT
>many|TRBJ1-1|TRBV11-2|NA
CASSFSENTEAFF
TGTGCCAGCAGCTTTTCAGAGAACACTGAAGCTTTCTTT
>NA|TRBJ1-5|TRBV4-1|NA
CASSPEVDSNQPQHF
TGCGCCAGCAGCCCTGAGGTGGATAGCAATCAGCCCCAGCATTTT
>NA|TRBJ2-7|TRBV25-1|NA
CASSSSRGTSYEQYF
TGTGCCAGCAGCTCCAGTCGGGGGACCAGCTACGAGCAGTACTTC
>few|TRBJ2-1|TRBV6-6|NA
CASSYVYNNEQFF
TGTGCCAGCAGTTACGTGTATAACAATGAGCAGTTCTTC
>few|TRBJ2-1|TRBV4-2|TRBD2
CASSQDFGLAINEEQFF
TGTGCCAGCAGCCAAGATTTCGGACTAGCTATCAATGAAGAGCAGTTCTTC